Reported below is one T cell receptor (beta chain). This sample stems from a study of blood T cell repertoires in COVID-19. Across the whole study: The United States, Italy and Spain were the sources of the acute and convalescent COVID-19 samples. PBMCs, B-cell-depleted T cells, or T cells were the source of the cDNA or gDNA that made up the material.

The CDR3 is 14 residues long. V was clipped by 0 bases and J by 7 bases, with 9 bases between them. Germline assignment: CDR1 LGHNA and CDR2 YNFKEQ. In the original analysis: How many nucleated cells were present was estimated from reference gene primer amplification. TCRdb keeps only in-frame clones here, not all; method: immunoSEQ multiplex PCR. The V and J calls and clone size come from that table; D and trimming were worked out from the DNA. Among 150,000 to 200,000 clones listed, just under 90% were seen once. The sample consisted of peripheral blood. The V and J genes are TRBV4-2 and TRBJ1-4, with D uncertain. This receptor was taken from a young man with active or convalescent COVID-19. The CDR3 region has the DNA TGTGCCAGCAGCCAAGATTTCGCGGGTGAAAAACTGTTTTTT. Protein sequence: CASSQDFAGEKLFF.